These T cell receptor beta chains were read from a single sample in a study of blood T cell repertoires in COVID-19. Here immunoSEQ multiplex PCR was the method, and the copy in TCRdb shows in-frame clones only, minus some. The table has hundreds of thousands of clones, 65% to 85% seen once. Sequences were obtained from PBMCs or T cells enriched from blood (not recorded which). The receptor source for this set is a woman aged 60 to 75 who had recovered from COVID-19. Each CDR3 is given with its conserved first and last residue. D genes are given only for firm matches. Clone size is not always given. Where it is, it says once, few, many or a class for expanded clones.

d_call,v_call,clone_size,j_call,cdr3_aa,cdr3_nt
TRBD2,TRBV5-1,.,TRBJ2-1,CASSLRLARDEQFF,TGCGCCAGCAGCTTGCGACTAGCGAGGGATGAGCAGTTCTTC
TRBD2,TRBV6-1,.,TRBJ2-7,CASSDQRGATYEQYF,TGTGCCAGCAGTGACCAGCGGGGGGCCACCTACGAGCAGTACTTC
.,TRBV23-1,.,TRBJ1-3,CASSRDIFPGNTIYF,TGCGCCAGCAGTCGGGACATCTTCCCTGGAAACACCATATATTTT
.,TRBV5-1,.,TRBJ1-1,CASSHWTENTEAFF,TGCGCCAGCAGCCATTGGACAGAGAACACTGAAGCTTTCTTT
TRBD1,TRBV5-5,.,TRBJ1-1,CASSLTGDGYTEAFF,TGTGCCAGCAGCCTGACAGGGGATGGGTACACTGAAGCTTTCTTT
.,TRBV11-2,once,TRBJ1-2,CASSLPKDGQQGGYGYTF,TGTGCCAGCAGCTTACCCAAAGACGGACAGCAAGGGGGCTATGGCTACACCTTC
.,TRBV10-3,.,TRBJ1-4,CAISGVTHEKLFF,TGTGCCATCAGTGGCGTGACTCATGAAAAACTGTTTTTT
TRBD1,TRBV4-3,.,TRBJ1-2,CASSQGRTGGHNYGYTF,TGCGCCAGCAGCCAAGGGCGGACAGGGGGACACAACTATGGCTACACCTTC
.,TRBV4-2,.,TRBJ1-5,CASSESAGGVQPQHF,TGTGCCAGCAGCGAGTCAGCGGGAGGGGTTCAGCCCCAGCATTTT
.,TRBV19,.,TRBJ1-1,CASSRGRMNTEAFF,TGTGCCAGTAGTCGGGGTCGAATGAACACTGAAGCTTTCTTT
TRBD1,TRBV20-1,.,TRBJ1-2,CSASSDRGQNYGYTF,TGCAGTGCTAGTTCGGACAGGGGGCAGAACTATGGCTACACCTTC
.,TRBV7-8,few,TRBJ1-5,CASSLGGADQPQHF,TGTGCCAGCAGCTTAGGTGGGGCAGATCAGCCCCAGCATTTT
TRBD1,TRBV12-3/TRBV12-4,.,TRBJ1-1,CASKQGYTEAFF,TGTGCCAGCAAACAGGGGTACACTGAAGCTTTCTTT
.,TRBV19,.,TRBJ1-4,CASSGLTNEKLFF,TGTGCCAGTAGTGGGCTCACTAATGAAAAACTGTTTTTT
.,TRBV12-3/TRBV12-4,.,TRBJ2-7,CASSLVTDAEQYF,TGTGCCAGCAGTTTAGTGACAGACGCCGAGCAGTACTTC